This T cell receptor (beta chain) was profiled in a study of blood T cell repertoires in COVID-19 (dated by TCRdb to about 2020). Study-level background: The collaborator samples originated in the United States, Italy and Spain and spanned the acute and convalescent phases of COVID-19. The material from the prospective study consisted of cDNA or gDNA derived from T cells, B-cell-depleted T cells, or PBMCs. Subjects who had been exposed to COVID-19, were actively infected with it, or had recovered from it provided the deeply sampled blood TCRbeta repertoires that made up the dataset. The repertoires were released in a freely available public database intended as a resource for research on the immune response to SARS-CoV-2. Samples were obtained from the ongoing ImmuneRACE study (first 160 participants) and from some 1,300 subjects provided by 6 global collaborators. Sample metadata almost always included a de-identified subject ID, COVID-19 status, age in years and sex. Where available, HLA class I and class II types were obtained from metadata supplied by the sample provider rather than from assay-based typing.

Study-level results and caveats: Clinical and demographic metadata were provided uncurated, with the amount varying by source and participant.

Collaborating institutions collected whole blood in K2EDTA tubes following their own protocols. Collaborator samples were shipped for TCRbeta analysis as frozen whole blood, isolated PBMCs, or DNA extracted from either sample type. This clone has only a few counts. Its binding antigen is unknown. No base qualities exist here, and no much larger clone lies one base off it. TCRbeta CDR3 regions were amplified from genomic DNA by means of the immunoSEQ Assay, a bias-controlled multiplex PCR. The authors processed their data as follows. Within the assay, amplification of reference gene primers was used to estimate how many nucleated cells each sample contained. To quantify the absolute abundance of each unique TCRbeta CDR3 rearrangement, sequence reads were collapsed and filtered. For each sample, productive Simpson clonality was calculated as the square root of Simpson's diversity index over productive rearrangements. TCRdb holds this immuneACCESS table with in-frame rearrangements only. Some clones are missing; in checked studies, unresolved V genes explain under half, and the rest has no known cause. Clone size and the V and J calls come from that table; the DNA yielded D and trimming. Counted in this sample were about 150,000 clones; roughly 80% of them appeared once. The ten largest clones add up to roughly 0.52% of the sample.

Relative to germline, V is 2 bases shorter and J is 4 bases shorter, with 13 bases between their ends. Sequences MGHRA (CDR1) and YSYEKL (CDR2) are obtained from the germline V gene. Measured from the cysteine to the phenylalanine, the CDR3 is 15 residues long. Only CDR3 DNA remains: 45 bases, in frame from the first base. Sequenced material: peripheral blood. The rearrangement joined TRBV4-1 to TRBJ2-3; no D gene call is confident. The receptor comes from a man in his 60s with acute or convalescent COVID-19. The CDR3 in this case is CASSQRPGFSDTQYF. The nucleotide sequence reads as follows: TGCGCCAGCAGCCAACGCCCGGGTTTTTCAGATACGCAGTATTTT.